This T cell receptor (beta chain) was identified in a study of vaccination effects on CD4 cells after COVID-19. With respect to this clone: The target antigen is unknown.

The table came from immunoSEQ multiplex PCR; TCRdb's copy has only in-frame clones and leaves some out. In the table there are approximately 26,000 clones, 75% to 80% of which are singletons. Whole-study results and caveats: Marked clonal contraction of infection- and vaccine-induced clones was seen late after vaccination.

Using viral peptide pools, the ViraFEST assay grew out antigen-specific CD4+ T cells prior to sequencing. Isolation of CD4+ T cells took place after less than 12 days of culture. Either the BNT162b2 or mRNA-1273 vaccine was given to participants in two doses. Two million PBMC were placed in each well, which was supplemented with approximately 9.7 IU/ml IL-2 and 7.5 to 10 ug/ml peptides. On day 3 and again on day 7, half the medium was replaced with IL-2 medium. The material was CD4+ T cells from PBMCs cultured with SARS-CoV-2 spike peptides, obtained after COVID-19 vaccination. This sequence was found in a human donor who received a COVID-19 vaccine. Some clones in this sample may be carry-over from other donors' samples.

The CDR3 sequence is CASSTQRNTEAFF. The CDR3 DNA follows: TGTGCCAGTAGTACCCAGAGGAACACTGAAGCTTTCTTT. The chain uses TRBV19 and TRBJ1-1, with no clear D. This CDR3 region has 13 residues. V was pared by 4 bases and J by 1 base, with 7 bases between. In germline, CDR1 is LNHDA, CDR2 SQIVND (reference sequence).